The rows below give T cell receptor beta chains drawn from one sample of a study of T cell responses to AZD1222 COVID-19 vaccine. Profiled with immunoSEQ multiplex PCR; TCRdb holds only in-frame clones, not every one. Of approximately 77,000 clones listed, 92% are singletons. The input for sequencing was peripheral blood, taken 28 days after the second AZD1222 dose. All receptors derive from an adult who received the AZD1222 COVID-19 vaccine. Both conserved end residues are part of each CDR3. D genes are given only for firm matches. The size field is filled for only some rows; it gives once, few, many or a size class.

j_gene	d_gene	v_gene	abundance	CDR3nt	CDR3aa
TRBJ1-3	TRBD1	TRBV6-5	.	TGTGCCAGCAGTTGGGGACAGAGCTCTGGAAACACCATATATTTT	CASSWGQSSGNTIYF
TRBJ1-3	.	TRBV4-2	.	TGTGCCAGCAGCCAAGTTCACGGATTGACTAACTCTGGAAACACCATATATTTT	CASSQVHGLTNSGNTIYF
TRBJ2-5	.	TRBV10-3	once	TGTGCCATCAGTGATCAGGGAGTATTCTCCGGCGCGGCCCAAGAGACCCAGTACTTC	CAISDQGVFSGAAQETQYF
TRBJ2-7	.	TRBV5-6	.	TGTGCCAGCACCCTTCGCGGGCCGACCTACGAGCAGTACTTC	CASTLRGPTYEQYF
TRBJ1-1	.	TRBV24-1	.	TGTGCCACCAGAAACAGTGTATTGAACACTGAAGCTTTCTTT	CATRNSVLNTEAFF
TRBJ1-1	.	TRBV29-1	.	TGCAGCGTTGAGAAAACAGCTTTTGGGACTGAAGCTTTCTTT	CSVEKTAFGTEAFF
TRBJ1-1	.	TRBV4-1	.	TGCGCCAGCAGCCAAGAGTCCGACTGGTTGGTCACTGAAGCTTTCTTT	CASSQESDWLVTEAFF
TRBJ2-4	.	TRBV11-2	.	TGTGCCAGCAGCTTAGGGGGCATTCAGTACTTC	CASSLGGIQYF
TRBJ2-1	TRBD2	TRBV20-1	.	TGCAGTGCTAGTTCGGGACTACCTTACAATGAGCAGTTCTTC	CSASSGLPYNEQFF
TRBJ1-5	.	TRBV19	.	TGTGCCAGTAGTATAGGGCAGGGACATGGACAGCCCCAGCATTTT	CASSIGQGHGQPQHF
TRBJ2-2	TRBD1	TRBV6-4	once	TGTGCCAGCAAGGAGACAGGGGGTTCCGGGGAGCTGTTTTTT	CASKETGGSGELFF
TRBJ1-3	.	TRBV5-1	.	TGCGCCAGCAGCTTTAGGCCCTTCGACCGAATCTCTGGAAACACCATATATTTT	CASSFRPFDRISGNTIYF
TRBJ2-1	TRBD1	TRBV15	.	TGTGCCACCAGCAGGGGTGCCGGGACAGGGGGCGATGAGCAGTTCTTC	CATSRGAGTGGDEQFF
TRBJ1-2	.	TRBV19	.	TGTGCCAGTAGTTTGACAGGCTCCAACTATGGCTACACCTTC	CASSLTGSNYGYTF
TRBJ2-7	.	TRBV11-2	.	TGTGCCAGCAGCGCAGCCGGGGGACACTCCTACGAGCAGTACTTC	CASSAAGGHSYEQYF
TRBJ1-6	.	TRBV9	.	TGTGCCAGCAGACGGGACTCAGGGAGTGTTTCACCCCTCCACTTT	CASRRDSGSVSPLHF
TRBJ1-1	TRBD1	TRBV19	.	TGTGCCAGTAGTGTTAGACAGGGGCTCCTACCTGAAGCTTTCTTT	CASSVRQGLLPEAFF
TRBJ2-5	.	TRBV5-1	once	TGCGCCAGCATAATAGTGAGCCAAGAGACCCAGTACTTC	CASIIVSQETQYF
TRBJ1-5	.	TRBV12-3/TRBV12-4	.	TGTGCCAGCACCCATACCAGCAATCAGCCCCAGCATTTT	CASTHTSNQPQHF
TRBJ2-1	TRBD2	TRBV10-3	.	TGTGCCATCAGTGCTAGCGGGAGCTCCTACAATGAGCAGTTCTTC	CAISASGSSYNEQFF
TRBJ2-1	.	TRBV5-5	once	TGTGCCAGCAGCTTGGCCAGTCGCGGATCCTACAATGAGCAGTTCTTC	CASSLASRGSYNEQFF
TRBJ1-4	TRBD1	TRBV6-5	.	TGTGCCAGCAGTTACGGGGACAGGGGGGGAAATGAAAAACTGTTTTTT	CASSYGDRGGNEKLFF
TRBJ2-3	.	TRBV5-1	once	TGCGCCAGCAGCATCGACCTTCGCGATACGCAGTATTTT	CASSIDLRDTQYF
TRBJ2-3	.	TRBV10-1	.	TGCGCCAGCAGTGAGTCACTTGGGACAGATACGCAGTATTTT	CASSESLGTDTQYF